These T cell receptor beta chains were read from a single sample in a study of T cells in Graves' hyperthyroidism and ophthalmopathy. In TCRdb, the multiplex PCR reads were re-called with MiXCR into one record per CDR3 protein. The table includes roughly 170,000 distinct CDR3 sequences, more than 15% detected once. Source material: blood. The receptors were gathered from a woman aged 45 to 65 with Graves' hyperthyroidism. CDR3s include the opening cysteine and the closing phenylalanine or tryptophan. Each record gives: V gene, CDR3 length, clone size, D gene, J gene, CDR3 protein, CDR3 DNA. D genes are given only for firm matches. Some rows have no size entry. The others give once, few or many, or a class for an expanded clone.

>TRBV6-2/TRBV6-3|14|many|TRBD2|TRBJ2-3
CASSGLAGLVTQYF
TGTGCCAGCAGTGGACTAGCGGGGTTGGTTACGCAGTATTTT
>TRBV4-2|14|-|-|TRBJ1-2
CASSPRGKNYGYTF
TGTGCCAGCAGCCCCCGGGGCAAAAACTATGGCTACACCTTC
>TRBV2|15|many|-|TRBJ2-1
CASSEGSGRNNEQFF
TGTGCCAGCAGTGAAGGCTCGGGACGGAACAATGAGCAGTTCTTC
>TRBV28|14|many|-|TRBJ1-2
CASSFYGGGYGYTF
TGTGCCAGCAGTTTTTACGGCGGGGGTTATGGCTACACCTTC
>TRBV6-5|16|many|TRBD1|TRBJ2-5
CASSYSRRQGRETQYF
TGTGCCAGCAGTTACTCCAGGAGACAGGGAAGGGAGACCCAGTACTTC
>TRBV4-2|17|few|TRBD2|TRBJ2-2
CASSPDRWSGGARELFF
TGTGCCAGCAGCCCAGATCGGTGGAGCGGGGGGGCCAGGGAGCTGTTTTTT
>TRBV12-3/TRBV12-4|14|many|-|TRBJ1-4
CASRLGGGWEKLFF
TGTGCCAGCAGGTTGGGCGGCGGGTGGGAAAAACTGTTTTTT
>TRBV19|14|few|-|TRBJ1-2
CASTKTSRDCGYTF
TGTGCCAGTACCAAGACATCCAGAGACTGTGGCTACACCTTC
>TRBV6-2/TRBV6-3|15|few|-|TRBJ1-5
CASSPGSSTHQPQHF
TGTGCCAGCAGCCCCGGGTCCTCGACGCATCAGCCCCAGCATTTT
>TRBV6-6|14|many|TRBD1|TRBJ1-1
CASSYRGQGASAFF
TGTGCCAGCAGTTACCGTGGACAGGGGGCTTCAGCTTTCTTT
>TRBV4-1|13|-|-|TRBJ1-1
CASSQDRWEEAFF
TGCGCCAGCAGCCAAGATCGGTGGGAGGAAGCTTTCTTT
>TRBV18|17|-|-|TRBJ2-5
CASSPIAPTGYQETQYF
TGTGCCAGCTCACCCATAGCTCCAACAGGCTACCAAGAGACCCAGTACTTC
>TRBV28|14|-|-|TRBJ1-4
CASSLPSTNEKLFF
TGTGCCAGCAGTTTGCCCTCAACTAATGAAAAACTGTTTTTT
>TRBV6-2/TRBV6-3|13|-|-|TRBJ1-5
CASISVLNQPQHF
TGTGCCAGCATTTCGGTCCTAAATCAGCCCCAGCATTTT
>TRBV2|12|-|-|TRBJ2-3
CASKGSTDTQYF
TGTGCCAGCAAAGGTAGCACAGATACGCAGTATTTT
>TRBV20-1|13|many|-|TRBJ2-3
CSPVSLSTDTQYF
TGCAGTCCTGTCTCGCTTAGCACAGATACGCAGTATTTT
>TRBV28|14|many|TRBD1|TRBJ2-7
CAGLGQGPPYEQYF
TGTGCCGGCCTTGGACAGGGACCCCCCTACGAGCAGTACTTC
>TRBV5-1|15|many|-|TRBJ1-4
CASSSRTGTNEKLFF
TGCGCCAGCAGCTCGAGAACAGGAACTAATGAAAAACTGTTTTTT
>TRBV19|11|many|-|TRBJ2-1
CASSRWSEQFF
TGTGCCAGTAGTAGGTGGAGTGAGCAGTTCTTC
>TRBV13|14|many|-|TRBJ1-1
CASSLGLPWGEAFF
TGTGCCAGCAGCTTAGGCCTTCCCTGGGGTGAAGCTTTCTTT
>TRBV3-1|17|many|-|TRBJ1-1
CASSQVGVVQGRGEAFF
TGTGCCAGCAGCCAAGTAGGCGTGGTACAGGGAAGAGGTGAAGCTTTCTTT
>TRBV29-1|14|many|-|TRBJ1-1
CSVKTGFPNTEAFF
TGCAGCGTCAAAACAGGGTTTCCGAACACTGAAGCTTTCTTT
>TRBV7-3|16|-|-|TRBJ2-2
CASSLTGGQNTGELFF
TGTGCCAGCAGCTTAACAGGGGGGCAGAACACCGGGGAGCTGTTTTTT
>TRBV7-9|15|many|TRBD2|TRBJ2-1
CASSAGLAGSYEQFF
TGTGCCAGCAGCGCCGGACTAGCGGGGTCTTATGAGCAGTTCTTC
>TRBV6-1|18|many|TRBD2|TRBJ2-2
CASREPGLAGLGSGELFF
TGTGCCAGCAGAGAACCGGGACTAGCGGGCCTCGGGTCCGGGGAGCTGTTTTTT
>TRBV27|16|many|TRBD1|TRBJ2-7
CASSSSPGQGANEQYF
TGTGCCAGCAGCAGCAGTCCGGGACAGGGGGCAAACGAGCAGTACTTC
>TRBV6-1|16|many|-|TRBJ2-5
CASSAPGGFSKETQYF
TGTGCCAGCAGTGCCCCGGGGGGCTTCTCGAAAGAGACCCAGTACTTC
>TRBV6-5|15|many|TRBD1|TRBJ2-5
CASSFGTARGETQYF
TGTGCCAGCAGTTTCGGGACAGCGAGGGGGGAGACCCAGTACTTC
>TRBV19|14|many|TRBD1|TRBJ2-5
CASSTGTVQETQYF
TGTGCCAGTAGTACCGGGACAGTGCAAGAGACCCAGTACTTC
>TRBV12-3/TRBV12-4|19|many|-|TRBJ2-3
CASSRFGGFRGTSTDTQYF
TGTGCCAGCAGTCGATTCGGGGGATTTCGGGGTACTAGCACAGATACGCAGTATTTT
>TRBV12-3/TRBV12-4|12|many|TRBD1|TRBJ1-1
CASSSRGRQAFF
TGTGCCAGCAGTTCAAGGGGGCGACAAGCTTTCTTT
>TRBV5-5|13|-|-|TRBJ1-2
CASSWRGNYGYTF
TGTGCCAGCAGCTGGCGGGGGAACTATGGCTACACCTTC
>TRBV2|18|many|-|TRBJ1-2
CASGDGSVTTISGYGYTF
TGTGCCAGCGGGGACGGATCAGTTACAACCATTTCTGGGTATGGCTACACCTTC
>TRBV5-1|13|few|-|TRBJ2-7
CASSLARSYEQYF
TGCGCCAGCAGCTTGGCCAGAAGCTACGAGCAGTACTTC
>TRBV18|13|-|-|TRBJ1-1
CASSPSGEAEAFF
TGTGCCAGCTCACCATCCGGCGAGGCTGAAGCTTTCTTT
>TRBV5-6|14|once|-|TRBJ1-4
CASSPRQTNEKLFF
TGTGCCAGCAGCCCCCGACAGACAAATGAAAAACTGTTTTTT
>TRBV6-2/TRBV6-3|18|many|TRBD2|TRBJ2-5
CASNPARGAGGPQETQYF
TGTGCCAGCAACCCTGCGCGGGGCGCGGGGGGTCCCCAAGAGACCCAGTACTTC
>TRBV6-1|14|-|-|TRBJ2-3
CASSRAETTDTQYF
TGTGCCAGCAGTCGGGCAGAAACCACAGATACGCAGTATTTT
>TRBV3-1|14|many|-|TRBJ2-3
CASRSTGPEDTQYF
TGTGCAAGCCGGAGCACAGGGCCGGAAGATACGCAGTATTTT
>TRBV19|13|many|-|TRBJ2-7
CASSIDSVYEQYF
TGTGCCAGTAGTATCGACAGCGTCTACGAGCAGTACTTC
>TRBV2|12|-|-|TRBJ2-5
CASSTRRETQYF
TGTGCCAGCAGTACCCGCCGGGAGACCCAGTACTTC
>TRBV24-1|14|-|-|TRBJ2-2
CATSDWRGTGELFF
TGTGCCACCAGTGATTGGAGGGGTACCGGGGAGCTGTTTTTT